This paragraph reports one T cell receptor beta chain. Antigen specificity is unknown. There are 15 residues in the CDR3. CDR1 is MNHEY, CDR2 SMNVEV, per germline (reference sequence). The data belong to a study of OX40 agonist ivuxolimab in advanced cancers. At the level of the study: In three patients, partial responses were observed, one with hepatocellular carcinoma and two with cutaneous melanoma.

Produced via immunoSEQ multiplex PCR; TCRdb's table is partial and in-frame only. The data show more than 70,000 clones, roughly four fifths seen once. Findings and limits, study-wide: CD4+ T cells averaged fewer expanded clones than CD8+ T cells.

The sequence derives from an adult with an advanced solid tumor such as melanoma, head and neck, liver or kidney cancer. The sample in question was CD4+ or CD8+ T cells sorted from blood, obtained in a trial of the OX40 agonist ivuxolimab. The chain uses TRBV27 and TRBJ2-5; D gene unclear. The better agreement between TRBJ2-7 and the DNA end casts doubt on the J call. The CDR3: CASSFSQLLPYEQYF. In DNA, the CDR3 is TGTGCCAGCAGTTTTTCACAGCTCCTACCCTACGAGCAGTACTTC.